A single sample is the source of the 4 T cell receptor beta chains below, sequenced in a study of cytomegalovirus exposure and HLA in healthy donors. 60 Vbeta and 13 Jbeta primers were used in PCR. Only in-frame clones appear in the TCRdb table, and some are missing; sequencing was by immunoSEQ multiplex PCR. The sample lists 100,000 or so clones; roughly 88% were seen once. The specimen was PBMCs. The receptor set was obtained from a woman in her late teens or twenties in good health and CMV-seronegative.

The chain uses TRBV7-2 and TRBJ1-6, with unresolved D. Germline CDR1 reads SGHTA; CDR2 reads FQGNSA. The V and J ends lost 5 bases and 6 bases respectively, with 14 bases between them. CDR3 size: 15 residues. CDR3: CASSARGGGNSPLHF. CDR3 nucleotide sequence: TGTGCCAGCAGCGCCAGAGGAGGCGGTAATTCACCCCTCCACTTT.

This chain links TRBV7-9 with TRBJ1-5; D unresolved. The germline V gene encodes CDR1 SEHNR and CDR2 FQNEAQ (reference sequence). The CDR3 is made up of 16 amino acids. The ends were cut back, 1 base at V and 8 bases at J, with 18 bases in the middle. CDR3 protein: CASSLVRAARAEPQHF. The CDR3 DNA sequence: TGTGCCAGCAGCTTAGTGCGTGCGGCCCGCGCGGAGCCCCAGCATTTT.

The chain is built from TRBV11-2 and TRBJ2-7; TRBD2 might be the D (6 bases). The CDR3 has 15 amino acids. V was clipped by 0 bases and J by 6 bases, with 15 bases between them. The germline gives CDR1 SGHAT, CDR2 FQNNGV. This chain's CDR3 is CASSLDAAGSGEQYF. The DNA of the CDR3 is TGTGCCAGCAGCTTAGACGCGGCGGGGTCGGGCGAGCAGTACTTC.

The chain employs TRBV5-1 and TRBJ2-5, with TRBD2 identical over 8 bases. CDR1 is SGHRS and CDR2 is YFSETQ in the germline V gene. This CDR3 spans 17 amino acids. V gave up 0 bases and J gave up 5 bases; unmatched junction bases: 12. CDR3 loop: CASSLVTSGRAGETQYF. CDR3 DNA sequence: TGCGCCAGCAGCTTGGTTACTAGCGGTAGGGCGGGGGAGACCCAGTACTTC.